This passage covers 10 T cell receptor beta chains from one sample sequenced in a study of graft-versus-host responses after intestinal transplantation. These receptors' targets are unknown. Clones were sequenced by immunoSEQ multiplex PCR, and TCRdb holds only the in-frame ones, with some missing. The sample shows 28,000 or so clones, 70% to 85% of them seen only once. The sequencing used unstimulated CD8+ T cells sorted from spleen or lymph node cells, collected before intestinal transplant. All receptors come from a human donor who received an intestinal transplant.

The chain has TRBV28 and TRBJ1-2; TRBD1 is a possible D gene (6 bases). The CDR3 is made up of 14 amino acids. Trimming stripped 4 bases from V and 2 bases from J, with 11 bases between. CDR1 and CDR2 (germline): MDHEN, SYDVKM. The CDR3 is CASSSLDRNYGYTF. For the CDR3, the DNA is TGTGCCAGCAGTTCTCTTGACAGGAACTATGGCTACACCTTC.

The J gene is TRBJ2-7, the V gene TRBV28; TRBD2 aligns across 9 bases. After removal of 5 bases from V and 4 bases from J, the junction contained 15 bases not matched to a gene. CDR1 is MDHEN, CDR2 SYDVKM, per germline. The CDR3 contains 17 residues. In DNA, the CDR3 is TGTGCCAGCAGTACCAACAGGCTTAGCGGGAGAAAATACGAGCAGTACTTC. Its protein product is CASSTNRLSGRKYEQYF.

V is TRBV4-1 and J is TRBJ1-5; 7 bases align to TRBD1. CDR1 is MGHRA and CDR2 is YSYEKL in the germline V gene. CDR3 length equals 15 residues. J lost 6 bases, V lost 4 bases, and 9 bases had no gene match. The CDR3 spells CASSPTGDSSQPQHF. CDR3 nucleotide sequence: TGCGCCAGCAGCCCCACAGGGGATTCGAGTCAGCCCCAGCATTTT.

The rearrangement links TRBV5-8 to TRBJ2-2; TRBD1 agrees at 9 bases. The V and J ends lost 4 bases and 5 bases, in that order; junction bases with no gene match: 9. Germline V gene sequence: CDR1 SGHTS, CDR2 YDEGEE. There are 16 residues in the CDR3. The DNA of the CDR3 is TGTGCCAGCAGCCCCTCAGGACAGGGGTGGACCGGGGAGCTGTTTTTT. Translation gives CASSPSGQGWTGELFF.

The chain couples TRBV27 to TRBJ2-1; a weak D match, TRBD2 (7 bases). Trimming removed 6 bases from V and 5 bases from J, with 14 bases in between. The CDR3 contains 14 residues. CDR1 and CDR2 from the germline V gene are MNHEY and SMNVEV (reference sequence). The CDR3 loop reads CASSGGRGHNEQFF. Written as DNA, the CDR3 is TGTGCCAGCAGCGGGGGGCGCGGCCACAATGAGCAGTTCTTC.

This rearrangement joins TRBV27 to TRBJ2-3; no definite D call. CDR3 size: 12 residues. V was shortened by 5 bases and J by 2 bases, with 5 bases between the two germline ends. Germline V gene lookup returns CDR1 MNHEY and CDR2 SMNVEV (reference sequence). The chain's CDR3 is CASSENTDTQYF. The CDR3 coding sequence is TGTGCCAGCAGTGAGAACACAGATACGCAGTATTTT.

The V and J genes are TRBV6-5 and TRBJ2-2, with 10 bases identical to TRBD2. V shed 6 bases, J shed 5 bases, and the junction held 6 bases outside the gene matches. Looked up from germline, CDR1 is MNHEY and CDR2 is SVGAGI. The CDR3 covers 15 residues. In nucleotides, the CDR3 is TGTGCCAGCAGCCACGGACTAGCGGTAACCGGGGAGCTGTTTTTT. This encodes CASSHGLAVTGELFF.

The V call is TRBV4-1, the J call TRBJ1-1; 9 positions agree with TRBD1. The ends lost 0 bases at V and 5 bases at J; junction bases unmatched: 10. The CDR3 sequence is 17 residues long. In germline, CDR1 is MGHRA, CDR2 YSYEKL. CDR3 in DNA: TGCGCCAGCAGCCAAGAGGACAGGGGCGCGGGTATTACTGAAGCTTTCTTT. Protein sequence: CASSQEDRGAGITEAFF.

The chain employs TRBV5-1 and TRBJ2-1; 9 bases align to TRBD2. The germline gives CDR1 SGHRS, CDR2 YFSETQ. V lost 4 bases and J lost 7; bases outside the gene matches: 9. The CDR3 has 15 residues. This CDR3 reads CASSRGLALGNEQFF. The DNA for the CDR3 is TGCGCCAGCAGCAGGGGACTAGCCCTAGGGAATGAGCAGTTCTTC.

The chain recombines TRBV6-5 with TRBJ2-2; 7 nucleotides line up with TRBD1. V gave up 2 bases and J gave up 5 bases; unmatched junction bases: 2. This CDR3 has 14 amino acids. Per the germline V gene, CDR1 is MNHEY and CDR2 is SVGAGI. The CDR3: CASSYLQGTGELFF. The CDR3 DNA reads as TGTGCCAGCAGTTACCTACAGGGGACCGGGGAGCTGTTTTTT.